Listed below are T cell receptor beta chains from one sample, sequenced in a study of blood T cell repertoires in COVID-19. Using immunoSEQ multiplex PCR, the repertoire was profiled, and TCRdb retains in-frame clones only, with some absent. The repertoire holds approximately 210,000 clones, 65% to 90% seen once, with approximately 12% in the top ten. Sequencing was performed on PBMCs or T cells enriched from blood (not recorded which). Receptors originate from a man aged 35 to 55 who had recovered from COVID-19. Both conserved end residues are part of each CDR3. Each record gives: clone size, D gene, V gene, J gene, CDR3 length, CDR3 DNA, CDR3 protein. A D gene is named only where the DNA matches it firmly. Clone size, where shown, is once, few, many, or a class for clones that have expanded.

clone size: once; D gene: NA; V gene: TRBV4-2; J gene: TRBJ2-2; CDR3 length: 17; CDR3 DNA: TGTGCCAGCAGCCAAGCGTCGTACAGAAGTAACACCGGGGAGCTGTTTTTT; CDR3 protein: CASSQASYRSNTGELFF
clone size: few; D gene: TRBD2; V gene: TRBV5-1; J gene: TRBJ2-1; CDR3 length: 17; CDR3 DNA: TGCGCCAGCAGCTTAGAGGGACTAGCCCTACTTGACAATGAGCAGTTCTTC; CDR3 protein: CASSLEGLALLDNEQFF
clone size: NA; D gene: TRBD1; V gene: TRBV4-3; J gene: TRBJ1-5; CDR3 length: 18; CDR3 DNA: TGCGCCAGCAGCCGAAAGGGTCGACAGGGGTTCGGGAATCAGCCCCAGCATTTT; CDR3 protein: CASSRKGRQGFGNQPQHF
clone size: NA; D gene: NA; V gene: TRBV5-1; J gene: TRBJ1-2; CDR3 length: 13; CDR3 DNA: TGCGCCAGCAGCTTGGTGGGAGAGCATGGCTACACCTTC; CDR3 protein: CASSLVGEHGYTF
clone size: NA; D gene: NA; V gene: TRBV6-5; J gene: TRBJ2-5; CDR3 length: 14; CDR3 DNA: TGTGCCAGCAGTTTGGGTGGCGGCCAAGAGACCCAGTACTTC; CDR3 protein: CASSLGGGQETQYF
clone size: NA; D gene: NA; V gene: TRBV27; J gene: TRBJ2-7; CDR3 length: 12; CDR3 DNA: TGTGCCAGCAGTTCCCCAACCTACGAGCAGTACTTC; CDR3 protein: CASSSPTYEQYF
clone size: NA; D gene: NA; V gene: TRBV19; J gene: TRBJ1-4; CDR3 length: 14; CDR3 DNA: TGTGCCAGTAGTTCGGGGGGATCTAATGAAAAACTGTTTTTT; CDR3 protein: CASSSGGSNEKLFF
clone size: NA; D gene: TRBD2; V gene: TRBV6-5; J gene: TRBJ2-2; CDR3 length: 14; CDR3 DNA: TGTGCCAGTCTGGGACTAGCCAACACCGGGGAGCTGTTTTTT; CDR3 protein: CASLGLANTGELFF
clone size: NA; D gene: NA; V gene: TRBV5-6; J gene: TRBJ2-2; CDR3 length: 15; CDR3 DNA: TGTGCCAGCAGCTTGGTAACAGGGTTCACCGGGGAGCTGTTTTTT; CDR3 protein: CASSLVTGFTGELFF
clone size: NA; D gene: NA; V gene: TRBV29-1; J gene: TRBJ2-1; CDR3 length: 11; CDR3 DNA: TGCAGCGTCGCGTCTTACAATGAGCAGTTCTTC; CDR3 protein: CSVASYNEQFF
clone size: NA; D gene: TRBD1; V gene: TRBV5-6; J gene: TRBJ1-5; CDR3 length: 16; CDR3 DNA: TGTGCCAGCAGCTTAGGACAGGGCGCTACCGGCGGGCCCCAGCATTTT; CDR3 protein: CASSLGQGATGGPQHF
clone size: NA; D gene: NA; V gene: TRBV5-1; J gene: TRBJ2-3; CDR3 length: 16; CDR3 DNA: TGCGCCAGCAGCTTACACCAGGGGTTGGGCACAGATACGCAGTATTTT; CDR3 protein: CASSLHQGLGTDTQYF
clone size: NA; D gene: NA; V gene: TRBV9; J gene: TRBJ1-1; CDR3 length: 16; CDR3 DNA: TGTGCCAGCAGCGTAGATCCAAGGGGCGCGAACACTGAAGCTTTCTTT; CDR3 protein: CASSVDPRGANTEAFF
clone size: NA; D gene: NA; V gene: TRBV4-1; J gene: TRBJ2-2; CDR3 length: 14; CDR3 DNA: TGCGCCAGCAGCCAAGGGGGCTCCACCGGGGAGCTGTTTTTT; CDR3 protein: CASSQGGSTGELFF
clone size: NA; D gene: NA; V gene: TRBV15; J gene: TRBJ2-1; CDR3 length: 12; CDR3 DNA: TGTGCCACCTCCCGTTCAGGGTTTGGGCAGTTCTTC; CDR3 protein: CATSRSGFGQFF
clone size: NA; D gene: NA; V gene: TRBV28; J gene: TRBJ1-2; CDR3 length: 14; CDR3 DNA: TGTGCCAGCAGTTTGCTGACAGTGAACTATGGCTACACCTTC; CDR3 protein: CASSLLTVNYGYTF
clone size: NA; D gene: TRBD2; V gene: TRBV6-2/TRBV6-3; J gene: TRBJ2-1; CDR3 length: 15; CDR3 DNA: TGTGCCAGCAGTTATCGACTAGCGGGCCTCAATGAGCAGTTCTTC; CDR3 protein: CASSYRLAGLNEQFF
clone size: NA; D gene: NA; V gene: TRBV16; J gene: TRBJ2-3; CDR3 length: 16; CDR3 DNA: TGTGCCAGCAGCCAATACAGCGGAGGGGGCACAGATACGCAGTATTTT; CDR3 protein: CASSQYSGGGTDTQYF
clone size: NA; D gene: NA; V gene: TRBV12-3/TRBV12-4; J gene: TRBJ1-3; CDR3 length: 13; CDR3 DNA: TGTGCCAGCCTTACTACTCCGGGAAACACCATATATTTT; CDR3 protein: CASLTTPGNTIYF
clone size: NA; D gene: NA; V gene: TRBV7-9; J gene: TRBJ1-2; CDR3 length: 14; CDR3 DNA: TGTGCCAGCCACGTCGCGGGGGCCTCCTATGGCTACACCTTC; CDR3 protein: CASHVAGASYGYTF
clone size: NA; D gene: TRBD2; V gene: TRBV5-1; J gene: TRBJ2-1; CDR3 length: 16; CDR3 DNA: TGCGCCAGCAGCTTGGCCCTAGCGGGAGCCTACAATGAGCAGTTCTTC; CDR3 protein: CASSLALAGAYNEQFF
clone size: NA; D gene: TRBD2; V gene: TRBV30; J gene: TRBJ2-7; CDR3 length: 19; CDR3 DNA: TGTGCCTCACAACACCTCCATACACGGACTAGCGGGAGCTCCTACGAGCAGTACTTC; CDR3 protein: CASQHLHTRTSGSSYEQYF
clone size: NA; D gene: NA; V gene: TRBV7-8; J gene: TRBJ1-3; CDR3 length: 15; CDR3 DNA: TGTGCCAGCAGCTCCGGACTGTTCTCTGGAAACACCATATATTTT; CDR3 protein: CASSSGLFSGNTIYF
clone size: NA; D gene: TRBD1; V gene: TRBV2; J gene: TRBJ1-5; CDR3 length: 15; CDR3 DNA: TGTGCCAGCAGTAGAGAGGGACAGGGGAATCAGCCCCAGCATTTT; CDR3 protein: CASSREGQGNQPQHF